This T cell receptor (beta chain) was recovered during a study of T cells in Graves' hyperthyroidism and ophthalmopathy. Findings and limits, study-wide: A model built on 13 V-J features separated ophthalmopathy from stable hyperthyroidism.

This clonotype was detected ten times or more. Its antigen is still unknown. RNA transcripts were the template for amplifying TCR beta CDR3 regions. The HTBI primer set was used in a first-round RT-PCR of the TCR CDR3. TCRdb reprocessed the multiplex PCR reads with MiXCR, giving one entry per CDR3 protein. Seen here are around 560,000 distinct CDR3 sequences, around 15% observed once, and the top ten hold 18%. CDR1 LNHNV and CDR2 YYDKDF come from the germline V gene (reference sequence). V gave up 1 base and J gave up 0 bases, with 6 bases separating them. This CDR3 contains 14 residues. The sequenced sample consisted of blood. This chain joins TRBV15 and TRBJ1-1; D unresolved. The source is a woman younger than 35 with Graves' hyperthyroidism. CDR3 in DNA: TGTGCCACCAGCAGAGTCAAGGTGAACACTGAAGCTTTCTTT. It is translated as CATSRVKVNTEAFF.